This TCR beta chain was sequenced in a study of cytomegalovirus exposure and HLA in healthy donors. This CDR3 has 13 residues. V dropped 7 bases and J dropped 10 bases, with 19 bases sitting between them. Germline CDR1 is MNHEY and CDR2 is SVGAGI. The PCR employed 60 Vbeta primers together with 13 Jbeta primers. The protocol was immunoSEQ multiplex PCR, while the TCRdb copy is restricted to in-frame clones and leaves out a portion. The sample shows about 150,000 clones, 64% of them seen only once. The source is a woman aged 25 to 39 in good health and CMV-seropositive. The V and J genes are TRBV6-5 and TRBJ1-1; tentatively, D is TRBD1 (5 bases). Sequenced input: PBMCs. In nucleotides, the CDR3 is TGTGCCAGCACCGAAATTGGGGGGAGGAGAGCTTTCTTT. Translated, it gives CASTEIGGRRAFF.